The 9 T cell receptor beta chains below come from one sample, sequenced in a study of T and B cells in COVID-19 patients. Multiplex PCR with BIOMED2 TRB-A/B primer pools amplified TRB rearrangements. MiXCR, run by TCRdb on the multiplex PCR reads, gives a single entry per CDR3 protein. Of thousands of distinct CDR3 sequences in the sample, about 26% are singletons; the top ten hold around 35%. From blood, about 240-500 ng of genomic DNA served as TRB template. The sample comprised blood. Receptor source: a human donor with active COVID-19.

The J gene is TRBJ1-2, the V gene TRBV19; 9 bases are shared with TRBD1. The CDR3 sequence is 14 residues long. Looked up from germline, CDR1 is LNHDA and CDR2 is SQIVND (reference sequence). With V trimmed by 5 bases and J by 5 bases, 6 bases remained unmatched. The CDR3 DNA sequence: TGTGCCAGTAGTCCGGACAGGGGAAGGTATGGCTACACCTTC. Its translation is CASSPDRGRYGYTF. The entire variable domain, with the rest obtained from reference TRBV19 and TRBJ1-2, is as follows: DGGITQSPKYLFRKEGQNVTLSCEQNLNHDAMYWYRQDPGQGLRLIYYSQIVNDFQKGDIAEGYSVSREKKESFPLTVTSAQKNPTAFYLCASSPDRGRYGYTFGSGTRLTVV.

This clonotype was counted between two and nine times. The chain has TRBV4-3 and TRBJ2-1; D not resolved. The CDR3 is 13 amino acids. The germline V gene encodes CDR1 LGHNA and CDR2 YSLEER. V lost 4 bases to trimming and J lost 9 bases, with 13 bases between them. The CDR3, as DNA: TGCGCCAGCAGCCCCCAAGGGCGGAGTGAGCAGTTCTTC. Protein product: CASSPQGRSEQFF.

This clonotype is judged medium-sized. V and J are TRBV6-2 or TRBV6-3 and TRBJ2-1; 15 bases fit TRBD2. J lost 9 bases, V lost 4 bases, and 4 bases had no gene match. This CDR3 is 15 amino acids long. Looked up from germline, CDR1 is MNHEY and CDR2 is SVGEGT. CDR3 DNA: TGTGCCAGCAGTTTCGGACTAGCGGGAGGGACTGAGCAGTTCTTC. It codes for CASSFGLAGGTEQFF.

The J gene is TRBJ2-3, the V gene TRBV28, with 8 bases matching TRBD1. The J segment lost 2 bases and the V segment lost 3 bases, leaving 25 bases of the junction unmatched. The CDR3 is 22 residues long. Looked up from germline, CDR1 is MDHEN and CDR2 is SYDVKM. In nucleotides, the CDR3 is TGTGCCAGCAGTTTTCCCCTTTACCTCTCCGGGACAGGCGGACTCCTCACAGATACGCAGTATTTT. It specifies CASSFPLYLSGTGGLLTDTQYF.

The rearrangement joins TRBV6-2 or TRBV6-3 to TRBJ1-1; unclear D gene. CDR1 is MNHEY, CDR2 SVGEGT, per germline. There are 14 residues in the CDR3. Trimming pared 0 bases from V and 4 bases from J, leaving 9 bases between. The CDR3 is CASSYSVAGTEAFF. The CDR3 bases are TGTGCCAGCAGTTACTCCGTCGCAGGCACTGAAGCTTTCTTT.

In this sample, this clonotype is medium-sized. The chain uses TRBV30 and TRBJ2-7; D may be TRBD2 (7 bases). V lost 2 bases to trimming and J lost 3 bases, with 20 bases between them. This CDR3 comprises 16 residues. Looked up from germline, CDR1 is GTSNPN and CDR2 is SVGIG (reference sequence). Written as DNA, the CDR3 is TGTGCCTGGAGTCAGCCTGGGGGGGCGTCCTACTACGAGCAGTACTTC. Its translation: CAWSQPGGASYYEQYF.

Here the CDR3 reads CASTMGPGRQGGSEAFF. The CDR3 DNA is TGTGCCAGCACCATGGGGCCGGGAAGACAGGGAGGTTCTGAAGCTTTCTTT. J is TRBJ1-1 and V is TRBV12-3 or TRBV12-4, with 7 bases that match TRBD1. This CDR3 has 17 amino acids. V lost 7 bases and J lost 6; bases outside the gene matches: 20.

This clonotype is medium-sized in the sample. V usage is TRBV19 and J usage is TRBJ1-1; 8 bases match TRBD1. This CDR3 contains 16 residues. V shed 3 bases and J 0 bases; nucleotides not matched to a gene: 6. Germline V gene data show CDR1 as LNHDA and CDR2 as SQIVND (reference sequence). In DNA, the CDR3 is TGTGCCAGTAGTATGGCCGCAGGGGGCGTGAACACTGAAGCTTTCTTT. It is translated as CASSMAAGGVNTEAFF.

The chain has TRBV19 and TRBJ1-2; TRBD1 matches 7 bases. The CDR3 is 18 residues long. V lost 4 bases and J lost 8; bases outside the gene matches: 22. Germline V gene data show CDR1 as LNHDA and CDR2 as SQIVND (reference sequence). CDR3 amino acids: CASSTPHYFLQGNGGYTF. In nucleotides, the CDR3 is TGTGCCAGTAGTACGCCGCACTATTTCCTACAGGGGAACGGCGGCTACACCTTC. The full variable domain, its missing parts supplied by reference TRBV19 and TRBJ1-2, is DGGITQSPKYLFRKEGQNVTLSCEQNLNHDAMYWYRQDPGQGLRLIYYSQIVNDFQKGDIAEGYSVSREKKESFPLTVTSAQKNPTAFYLCASSTPHYFLQGNGGYTFGSGTRLTVV.